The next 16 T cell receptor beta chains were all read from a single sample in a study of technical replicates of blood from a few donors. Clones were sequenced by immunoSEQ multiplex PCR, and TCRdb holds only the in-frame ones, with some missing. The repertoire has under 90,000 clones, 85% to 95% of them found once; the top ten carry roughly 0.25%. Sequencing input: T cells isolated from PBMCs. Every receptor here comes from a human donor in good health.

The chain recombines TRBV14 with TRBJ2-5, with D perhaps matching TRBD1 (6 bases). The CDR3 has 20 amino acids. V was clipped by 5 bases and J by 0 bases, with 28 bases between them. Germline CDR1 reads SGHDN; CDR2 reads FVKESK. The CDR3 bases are TGTGCCAGCAGCGCCCGCATCCTCCCTGACAGGACGGGGTACCAAGAGACCCAGTACTTC. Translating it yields CASSARILPDRTGYQETQYF.

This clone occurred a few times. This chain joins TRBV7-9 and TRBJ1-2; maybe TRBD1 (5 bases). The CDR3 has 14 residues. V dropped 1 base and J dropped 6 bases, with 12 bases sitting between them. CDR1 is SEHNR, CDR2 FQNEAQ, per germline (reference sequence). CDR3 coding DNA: TGTGCCAGCAGCTTAGTAAGACCGGGGGATGGCTACACCTTC. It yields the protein CASSLVRPGDGYTF.

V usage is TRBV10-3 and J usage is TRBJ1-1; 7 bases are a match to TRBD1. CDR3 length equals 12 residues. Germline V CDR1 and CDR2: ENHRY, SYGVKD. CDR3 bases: TGTGGGCATTCACAGGGGAGGACTGAAGCTTTCTTT. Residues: CGHSQGRTEAFF.

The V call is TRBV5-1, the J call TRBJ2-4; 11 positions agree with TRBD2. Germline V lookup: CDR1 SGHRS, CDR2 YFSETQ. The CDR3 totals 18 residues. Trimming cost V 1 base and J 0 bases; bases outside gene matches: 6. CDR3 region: CASSLTLLAGEAKNIQYF. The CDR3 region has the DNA TGCGCCAGCAGCTTGACCCTACTAGCGGGGGAAGCCAAAAACATTCAGTACTTC.

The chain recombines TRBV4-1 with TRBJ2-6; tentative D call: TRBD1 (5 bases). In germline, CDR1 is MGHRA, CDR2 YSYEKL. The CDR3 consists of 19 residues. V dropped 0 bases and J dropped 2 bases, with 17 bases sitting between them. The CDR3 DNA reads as TGCGCCAGCAGCCAAGAGGAGACAGATTTGTACCCTGGGGCCAACGTCCTGACTTTC. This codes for CASSQEETDLYPGANVLTF.

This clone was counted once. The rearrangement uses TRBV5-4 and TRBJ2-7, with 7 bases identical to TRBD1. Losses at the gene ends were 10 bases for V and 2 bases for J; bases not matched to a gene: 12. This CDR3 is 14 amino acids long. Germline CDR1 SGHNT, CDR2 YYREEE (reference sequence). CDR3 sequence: CAALSRDSPYEQYF. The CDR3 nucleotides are TGTGCCGCCCTATCCCGGGACAGCCCCTACGAGCAGTACTTC. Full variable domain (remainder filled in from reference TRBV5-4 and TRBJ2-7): ETGVTQSPTHLIKTRGQQVTLRCSSQSGHNTVSWYQQALGQGPQFIFQYYREEENGRGNFPPRFSGLQFPNYSSELNVNALELDDSALYLCAALSRDSPYEQYFGPGTRLTVT.

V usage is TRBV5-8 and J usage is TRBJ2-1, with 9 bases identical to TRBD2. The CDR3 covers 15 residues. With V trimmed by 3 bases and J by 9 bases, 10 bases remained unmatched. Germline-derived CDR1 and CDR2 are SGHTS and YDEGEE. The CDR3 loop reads CASSWASGNPGEQFF. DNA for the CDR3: TGTGCCAGCAGCTGGGCTAGCGGGAATCCAGGTGAGCAGTTCTTC. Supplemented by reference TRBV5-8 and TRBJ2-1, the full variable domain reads EAGVTQSPTHLIKTRGQQATLRCSPISGHTSVYWYQQALGLGLQFLLWYDEGEERNRGNFPPRFSGRQFPNYSSELNVNALELEDSALYLCASSWASGNPGEQFFGPGTRLTVL.

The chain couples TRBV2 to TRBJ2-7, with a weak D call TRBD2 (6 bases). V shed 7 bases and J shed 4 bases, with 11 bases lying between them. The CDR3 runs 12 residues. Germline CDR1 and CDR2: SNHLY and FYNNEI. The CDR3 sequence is CASNSGGYEQYF. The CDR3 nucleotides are TGTGCCAGCAACAGCGGAGGGTACGAGCAGTACTTC.

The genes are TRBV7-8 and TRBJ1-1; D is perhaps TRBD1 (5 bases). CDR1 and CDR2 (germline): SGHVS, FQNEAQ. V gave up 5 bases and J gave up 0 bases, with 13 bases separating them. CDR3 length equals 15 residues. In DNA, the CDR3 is TGTGCCAGCAGCCTTGGAGGGGAAATGAACACTGAAGCTTTCTTT. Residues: CASSLGGEMNTEAFF.

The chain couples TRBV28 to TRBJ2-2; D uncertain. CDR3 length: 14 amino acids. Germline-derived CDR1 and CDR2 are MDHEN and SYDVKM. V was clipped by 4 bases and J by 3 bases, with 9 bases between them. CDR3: CASSSALDTGELFF. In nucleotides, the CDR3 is TGTGCCAGCAGTTCTGCCTTAGACACCGGGGAGCTGTTTTTT.

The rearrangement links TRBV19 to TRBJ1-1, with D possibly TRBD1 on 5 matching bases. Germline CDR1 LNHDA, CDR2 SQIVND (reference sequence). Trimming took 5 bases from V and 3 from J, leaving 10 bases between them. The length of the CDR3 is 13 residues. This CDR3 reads CASSVTGYTEAFF. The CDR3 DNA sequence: TGTGCCAGTAGTGTTACAGGTTACACTGAAGCTTTCTTT.

DNA of the CDR3: TGTGCCAGCAGCCAATTAGCGGGGGGCAATGAGCAGTTCTTC. Translation: CASSQLAGGNEQFF. The gene calls are TRBV14 and TRBJ2-1, with 10 bases identical to TRBD2. Per the germline V gene, CDR1 is SGHDN and CDR2 is FVKESK. The length of the CDR3 is 14 residues. V trimming: 2 bases; J trimming: 6 bases; junction bases outside the gene matches: 1.

The CDR3 nucleotides read TGCGCCAGCAGCTCAGGACAGGCAGGCCAAGAGACCCAGTACTTC. Its translation is CASSSGQAGQETQYF. The V gene is TRBV5-1, the J gene TRBJ2-5, with 7 positions matching TRBD1. The CDR3 length is 15 residues. V was pared by 3 bases and J by 1 base, with 6 bases of the junction left unmatched. Germline CDR1 and CDR2: SGHRS and YFSETQ.

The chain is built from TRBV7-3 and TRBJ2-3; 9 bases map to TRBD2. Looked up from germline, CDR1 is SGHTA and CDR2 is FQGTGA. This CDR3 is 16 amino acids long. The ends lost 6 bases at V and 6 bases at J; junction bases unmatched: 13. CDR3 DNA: TGTGCCAGCAGTCGGGGACTAGCCGGCGGGCTTGATACGCAGTATTTT. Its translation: CASSRGLAGGLDTQYF. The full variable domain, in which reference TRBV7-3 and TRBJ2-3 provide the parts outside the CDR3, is GAGVSQTPSNKVTEKGKYVELRCDPISGHTALYWYRQSLGQGPEFLIYFQGTGAADDSGLPNDRFFAVRPEGSVSTLKIQRTERGDSAVYLCASSRGLAGGLDTQYFGPGTRLTVL.

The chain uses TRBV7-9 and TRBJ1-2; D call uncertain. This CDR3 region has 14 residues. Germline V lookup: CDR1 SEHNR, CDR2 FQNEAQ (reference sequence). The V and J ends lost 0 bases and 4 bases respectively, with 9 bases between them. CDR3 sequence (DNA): TGTGCCAGCAGCTTAGCCCGTGGACTCTATGGCTACACCTTC. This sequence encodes CASSLARGLYGYTF.

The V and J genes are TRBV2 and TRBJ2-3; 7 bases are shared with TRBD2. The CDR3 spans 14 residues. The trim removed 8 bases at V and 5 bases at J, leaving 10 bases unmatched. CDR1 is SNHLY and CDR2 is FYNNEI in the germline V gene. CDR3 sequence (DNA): TGTGCCAGCCTCATGGGGGGGTTCGGAGATACGCAGTATTTT. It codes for CASLMGGFGDTQYF.